This note documents a single TCR beta chain sequence. Its target is not known. This CDR3 has 15 amino acids. V lost 3 bases to trimming and J lost 2 bases; unmatched junction nucleotides: 5. Germline V CDR1 and CDR2: MDHEN, SYDVKM. MiXCR, applied by TCRdb to the 5' RACE reads, yields one record per CDR3 protein. The profile shows about 240,000 distinct CDR3 sequences, 8.5% to 9.5% of them singletons. This sample is part of a study of T-cell memory formation after mild COVID-19. Study results and caveats: Clones which contracted sat mainly in CM and EM if CD4+, and in EMRA if CD8+. Second-wave clones peaking on day 37 lacked confirmed SARS-CoV-2 specificity.

Material for sequencing was PBMCs or a T cell subset sorted from them (not recorded which). The TCR originated in a man aged 18 to 30 who had mild COVID-19 (a few samples of this study predate the infection). Cell type and time point are not known. V and J are TRBV28 and TRBJ2-3, with 7 bases fitting TRBD2. The CDR3 reads CASSFDQRDTDTQYF. CDR3 in DNA: TGTGCCAGCAGTTTCGACCAGCGGGACACAGATACGCAGTATTTT.